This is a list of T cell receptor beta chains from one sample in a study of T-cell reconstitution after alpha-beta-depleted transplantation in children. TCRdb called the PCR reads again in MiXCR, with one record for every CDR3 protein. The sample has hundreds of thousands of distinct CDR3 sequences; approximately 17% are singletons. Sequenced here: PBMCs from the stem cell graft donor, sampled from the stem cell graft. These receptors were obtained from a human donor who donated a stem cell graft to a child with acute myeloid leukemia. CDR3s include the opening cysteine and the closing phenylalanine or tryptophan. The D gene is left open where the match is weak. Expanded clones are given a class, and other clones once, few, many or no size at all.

CDR3aa: CASRHTPGQGSSEQFF
CDR3nt: TGTGCCAGCAGACACACCCCGGGACAGGGATCAAGTGAGCAGTTCTTC
v_gene: TRBV7-9
abundance: few
j_gene: TRBJ2-1
d_gene: TRBD1

CDR3aa: CATARDRSSGNTIYF
CDR3nt: TGTGCCACCGCTCGGGACCGTAGCTCTGGAAACACCATATATTTT
v_gene: TRBV15
abundance: .
j_gene: TRBJ1-3
d_gene: .

CDR3aa: CASRDLHSSVNTEAFF
CDR3nt: TGTGCCAGCAGAGACCTACACAGCTCCGTGAACACTGAAGCTTTCTTT
v_gene: TRBV28
abundance: few
j_gene: TRBJ1-1
d_gene: .

CDR3aa: CASSHGVDTEAFF
CDR3nt: TGCGCCAGCAGCCATGGGGTGGACACTGAAGCTTTCTTT
v_gene: TRBV4-1
abundance: .
j_gene: TRBJ1-1
d_gene: .

CDR3aa: CSARDPDRGDIQYF
CDR3nt: TGCAGTGCTAGAGACCCGGACAGGGGAGACATTCAGTACTTC
v_gene: TRBV20-1
abundance: many
j_gene: TRBJ2-4
d_gene: TRBD1

CDR3aa: CASSLHPGSVGEQYF
CDR3nt: TGCGCCAGCAGCTTGCACCCCGGGAGCGTAGGCGAGCAGTACTTC
v_gene: TRBV5-1
abundance: .
j_gene: TRBJ2-7
d_gene: .

CDR3aa: CASIRAERTYEQYF
CDR3nt: TGTGCCAGCATCCGAGCCGAGAGGACCTACGAGCAGTACTTC
v_gene: TRBV5-6
abundance: .
j_gene: TRBJ2-7
d_gene: .

CDR3aa: CASSRQVLSTDTQYF
CDR3nt: TGTGCCAGTAGTAGACAGGTCCTAAGCACAGATACGCAGTATTTT
v_gene: TRBV19
abundance: few
j_gene: TRBJ2-3
d_gene: .

CDR3aa: CSVEAGTGGEAFF
CDR3nt: TGCAGCGTTGAAGCCGGGACAGGGGGAGAGGCTTTCTTT
v_gene: TRBV29-1
abundance: many
j_gene: TRBJ1-1
d_gene: TRBD1

CDR3aa: CSARVLAGGTYNEQFF
CDR3nt: TGCAGTGCTAGAGTTCTAGCGGGGGGGACCTACAATGAGCAGTTCTTC
v_gene: TRBV20-1
abundance: many
j_gene: TRBJ2-1
d_gene: TRBD2

CDR3aa: CASRERQDNSYEQYF
CDR3nt: TGTGCCAGCAGAGAAAGACAGGACAACTCCTACGAGCAGTACTTC
v_gene: TRBV6-1
abundance: few
j_gene: TRBJ2-7
d_gene: .

CDR3aa: CAWSGGSYGYTF
CDR3nt: TGTGCCTGGAGTGGGGGCTCCTATGGCTACACCTTC
v_gene: TRBV30
abundance: .
j_gene: TRBJ1-2
d_gene: .

CDR3aa: CASTPGQRSTDTQYF
CDR3nt: TGTGCCAGCACTCCAGGACAGCGTAGCACAGATACGCAGTATTTT
v_gene: TRBV6-1
abundance: few
j_gene: TRBJ2-3
d_gene: .

CDR3aa: CASSVGMTYTDTQYF
CDR3nt: TGTGCCAGCAGCGTAGGCATGACTTACACAGATACGCAGTATTTT
v_gene: TRBV9
abundance: many
j_gene: TRBJ2-3
d_gene: .

CDR3aa: CSKLGGRTDTQYF
CDR3nt: TGCAGCAAATTAGGGGGTCGCACAGATACGCAGTATTTT
v_gene: TRBV20-1
abundance: many
j_gene: TRBJ2-3
d_gene: .

CDR3aa: CASSFPGTELDEQYF
CDR3nt: TGTGCCAGCAGCTTCCCCGGGACAGAGTTAGACGAGCAGTACTTC
v_gene: TRBV5-5
abundance: few
j_gene: TRBJ2-7
d_gene: TRBD1

CDR3aa: CASSSTTGPTHSRYTF
CDR3nt: TGTGCCAGCAGTTCGACTACAGGTCCGACGCACAGCCGCTACACCTTC
v_gene: TRBV6-5
abundance: few
j_gene: TRBJ1-2
d_gene: .

CDR3aa: CSASPEGRNQPQHF
CDR3nt: TGCAGTGCTAGTCCGGAGGGACGCAATCAGCCCCAGCATTTT
v_gene: TRBV20-1
abundance: .
j_gene: TRBJ1-5
d_gene: .

CDR3aa: CASSSLGPINTGELFF
CDR3nt: TGTGCCAGCAGCTCCCTAGGCCCCATTAACACCGGGGAGCTGTTTTTT
v_gene: TRBV7-9
abundance: few
j_gene: TRBJ2-2
d_gene: .

CDR3aa: CSARTPTAQIYNEQFF
CDR3nt: TGCAGTGCTAGAACCCCGACGGCACAGATATACAATGAGCAGTTCTTC
v_gene: TRBV20-1
abundance: .
j_gene: TRBJ2-1
d_gene: .

CDR3aa: CASTGEQETQYF
CDR3nt: TGTGCCTCCACCGGAGAACAAGAGACCCAGTACTTC
v_gene: TRBV3-1
abundance: .
j_gene: TRBJ2-5
d_gene: .

CDR3aa: CASSLQTLNTEAFF
CDR3nt: TGTGCCAGCAGCCTCCAGACTCTGAACACTGAAGCTTTCTTT
v_gene: TRBV7-9
abundance: many
j_gene: TRBJ1-1
d_gene: .

CDR3aa: CASSLGQGARYGYTF
CDR3nt: TGTGCCAGCAGCTTAGGACAGGGGGCGCGCTATGGCTACACCTTC
v_gene: TRBV7-9
abundance: .
j_gene: TRBJ1-2
d_gene: TRBD1

CDR3aa: CSVNKGAIETQYF
CDR3nt: TGCAGCGTTAATAAGGGGGCAATTGAGACCCAGTACTTC
v_gene: TRBV29-1
abundance: many
j_gene: TRBJ2-5
d_gene: TRBD1

CDR3aa: CSVDRQGIGELFF
CDR3nt: TGCAGCGTTGATAGGCAGGGGATCGGGGAGCTGTTTTTT
v_gene: TRBV29-1
abundance: many
j_gene: TRBJ2-2
d_gene: .

CDR3aa: CASSRGTSGVADTQYF
CDR3nt: TGTGCCAGCAGCCGAGGGACTAGCGGGGTGGCAGATACGCAGTATTTT
v_gene: TRBV7-2
abundance: many
j_gene: TRBJ2-3
d_gene: TRBD2

CDR3aa: CASSSWHSNQPQHF
CDR3nt: TGTGCCAGCAGCTCTTGGCATAGCAATCAGCCCCAGCATTTT
v_gene: TRBV6-2/TRBV6-3
abundance: .
j_gene: TRBJ1-5
d_gene: .

CDR3aa: CATSRDSGNKAFF
CDR3nt: TGTGCCACCAGCAGAGATTCAGGCAACAAAGCTTTCTTT
v_gene: TRBV15
abundance: many
j_gene: TRBJ1-1
d_gene: .

CDR3aa: CASSLDGTKRNEQFF
CDR3nt: TGTGCCAGCAGCTTGGATGGGACTAAAAGAAATGAGCAGTTCTTC
v_gene: TRBV5-5
abundance: few
j_gene: TRBJ2-1
d_gene: TRBD2

CDR3aa: CSARDQGSGEKLFF
CDR3nt: TGCAGTGCTAGAGATCAGGGCAGTGGTGAAAAACTGTTTTTT
v_gene: TRBV20-1
abundance: many
j_gene: TRBJ1-4
d_gene: .

CDR3aa: CASSRLPGDTGELFF
CDR3nt: TGTGCCAGCAGCCGGTTACCCGGGGACACCGGGGAGCTGTTTTTT
v_gene: TRBV7-6
abundance: .
j_gene: TRBJ2-2
d_gene: .

CDR3aa: CSGGGQGNEQYF
CDR3nt: TGCAGCGGGGGAGGACAGGGGAACGAGCAGTACTTC
v_gene: TRBV29-1
abundance: many
j_gene: TRBJ2-7
d_gene: TRBD1

CDR3aa: CSASLQGPTEAFF
CDR3nt: TGCAGTGCCTCCCTGCAGGGGCCCACTGAAGCTTTCTTT
v_gene: TRBV20-1
abundance: .
j_gene: TRBJ1-1
d_gene: .

CDR3aa: CSATRDRVHEQYF
CDR3nt: TGCAGTGCTACCCGGGACAGGGTGCACGAGCAGTACTTC
v_gene: TRBV20-1
abundance: .
j_gene: TRBJ2-7
d_gene: TRBD1

CDR3aa: CASSQGDTEAFF
CDR3nt: TGCGCCAGCAGCCAAGGGGACACTGAAGCTTTCTTT
v_gene: TRBV4-1
abundance: many
j_gene: TRBJ1-1
d_gene: .

CDR3aa: CASSLTGPYNEQFF
CDR3nt: TGTGCCAGCAGCCTCACGGGGCCCTACAATGAGCAGTTCTTC
v_gene: TRBV7-2
abundance: many
j_gene: TRBJ2-1
d_gene: .

CDR3aa: CASGAGRQETQYF
CDR3nt: TGCGCCTCCGGGGCCGGGCGTCAAGAGACCCAGTACTTC
v_gene: TRBV10-2
abundance: few
j_gene: TRBJ2-5
d_gene: .

CDR3aa: CSAARGMALGYTF
CDR3nt: TGCAGTGCCGCCAGGGGTATGGCCCTTGGCTACACCTTC
v_gene: TRBV20-1
abundance: few
j_gene: TRBJ1-2
d_gene: .

CDR3aa: CSAPGGPSGYNEQFF
CDR3nt: TGCAGTGCTCCCGGGGGGCCGTCGGGTTACAATGAGCAGTTCTTC
v_gene: TRBV20-1
abundance: .
j_gene: TRBJ2-1
d_gene: .

CDR3aa: CASSLGTGAQYEQHF
CDR3nt: TGTGCCAGCAGTTTAGGGACAGGGGCTCAATACGAGCAGCACTTC
v_gene: TRBV27
abundance: .
j_gene: TRBJ2-7
d_gene: TRBD1

CDR3aa: CSARPGAYGYTF
CDR3nt: TGCAGTGCTAGGCCTGGGGCCTATGGCTACACCTTC
v_gene: TRBV20-1
abundance: many
j_gene: TRBJ1-2
d_gene: .

CDR3aa: CAISEARVYEQYF
CDR3nt: TGTGCCATCAGTGAGGCCCGGGTCTACGAGCAGTACTTC
v_gene: TRBV10-3
abundance: .
j_gene: TRBJ2-7
d_gene: .